A single sample is the source of the 21 T cell receptor beta chains below, sequenced in a study of blood T cell repertoires in COVID-19. The assay was immunoSEQ multiplex PCR, and TCRdb's table has in-frame clones only and misses some. The data contain tens of thousands of clones, 80% to 90% of them seen just once; the ten biggest clones take up 5.5% to 7.5%. The source material was peripheral blood. These receptors were obtained from a woman aged 80 or over with active COVID-19.

The J gene is TRBJ2-3, the V gene TRBV7-9; 9 positions match TRBD1. The germline V gene has CDR1 SEHNR and CDR2 FQNEAQ (reference sequence). This CDR3 spans 14 amino acids. Trimming removed 7 bases from V and 0 bases from J; junction bases left unmatched: 2. This CDR3 reads CASTGTGSTDTQYF. CDR3 nucleotides: TGTGCCAGCACCGGGACAGGGAGCACAGATACGCAGTATTTT.

This chain uses TRBV5-5 with TRBJ1-6; 7 positions match TRBD1. V was pared by 4 bases and J by 0 bases, with 4 bases of the junction left unmatched. Germline CDR1 reads SGHKS; CDR2 reads YYEKEE (reference sequence). The CDR3 spans 16 residues. The CDR3 nucleotides read TGTGCCAGCAGCCCGACAGGGAACTCCTATAATTCACCCCTCCACTTT. Protein product: CASSPTGNSYNSPLHF.

This rearrangement joins TRBV6-6 to TRBJ1-2, with D unclear. Trimming took 7 bases from V and 3 from J, leaving 9 bases between them. CDR1 and CDR2 (germline): MNHNY, SVGAGI (reference sequence). This CDR3 is built from 12 residues. The CDR3 here is CASTRSDYGYTF. The CDR3 nucleotides are TGTGCCAGCACACGGTCTGACTATGGCTACACCTTC.

The chain employs TRBV6-2 or TRBV6-3 and TRBJ2-2; TRBD2 matches at 8 bases. Trimming cost V 3 bases and J 6 bases; bases outside gene matches: 15. Germline V gene lookup returns CDR1 MNHEY and CDR2 SVGEGT. The CDR3 is 18 residues long. The CDR3 DNA is TGTGCCAGCAGTTATAGTTTCGGTGGACTAGCTCATTCCGGGGAGCTGTTTTTT. Its protein product is CASSYSFGGLAHSGELFF.

In its sample, this clone was seen once. The CDR3 protein is CASRRTDTIYF. The CDR3 region has the DNA TGTGCCAGCAGGCGTACGGACACCATATATTTT. The gene calls are TRBV11-2 and TRBJ1-3, with D hard to call. Trimming removed 6 bases at V and 8 bases at J, with 8 bases between. Per germline, CDR1 SGHAT and CDR2 FQNNGV. The CDR3 is 11 residues long.

This chain links TRBV5-1 with TRBJ2-3; D unclear. V gave up 5 bases and J gave up 3 bases, with 7 bases separating them. The CDR3 totals 12 residues. Germline V gives CDR1 SGHRS, CDR2 YFSETQ. The CDR3 bases are TGCGCCAGCAGACGAGGAACAGATACGCAGTATTTT. Protein: CASRRGTDTQYF.

The J gene is TRBJ2-3, the V gene TRBV5-1; TRBD1 matches at 9 bases. The CDR3 loop spans 15 amino acids. Germline lookup yields CDR1 SGHRS and CDR2 YFSETQ. V gave up 4 bases and J gave up 8 bases; unmatched junction bases: 11. CDR3 sequence: CASSIGTGNVGTQYF. The CDR3 DNA reads TGCGCCAGCAGCATAGGGACAGGGAATGTAGGTACGCAGTATTTT.

CDR3 residues: CSVEGGTSGRETQYF. For the CDR3, the DNA is TGCAGCGTTGAAGGTGGGACTAGCGGGAGGGAGACCCAGTACTTC. The rearrangement links TRBV29-1 to TRBJ2-5, with TRBD2 matching 15 bases. CDR3 length: 15 residues. From germline, CDR1 is SQVTM and CDR2 ANQGSEA. V dropped 1 base and J dropped 5; count of bases not matched to a gene: 2.

J is TRBJ2-5 and V is TRBV7-2, with 7 bases identical to TRBD2. The germline CDR1 and CDR2 sequences are SGHTA and FQGNSA. Losses at the gene ends were 1 base for V and 5 bases for J; bases not matched to a gene: 4. The CDR3 loop spans 14 amino acids. In DNA form, the CDR3 reads TGTGCCAGCAGCTTAGGACTAGCAGACGAGACCCAGTACTTC. Translation gives CASSLGLADETQYF.

The chain is built from TRBV7-8 and TRBJ2-1; tentative D call: TRBD2 (6 bases). Germline values: CDR1 SGHVS, CDR2 FQNEAQ. The V end was cut by 4 bases, the J end by 0 bases, with 13 bases between. The CDR3 length is 16 residues. The CDR3: CASSSTTRSSYNEQFF. The CDR3 coding sequence is TGTGCCAGCAGCTCAACGACTAGAAGCTCCTACAATGAGCAGTTCTTC.

The J gene is TRBJ2-5, the V gene TRBV11-3; 8 nucleotides align to TRBD1. V shed 1 base, J shed 2 bases, and the junction held 3 bases outside the gene matches. Germline values: CDR1 SGHNT, CDR2 YENEEA. The CDR3 consists of 15 residues. The CDR3 reads CASSLGGQAQETQYF. The CDR3 DNA follows: TGTGCCAGCAGCTTAGGGGGACAGGCTCAAGAGACCCAGTACTTC.

The chain employs TRBV6-6 and TRBJ1-3; TRBD1 aligns across 7 bases. The CDR3 runs to 14 residues. Germline values: CDR1 MNHNY, CDR2 SVGAGI (reference sequence). After removal of 7 bases from V and 4 bases from J, the junction contained 7 bases not matched to a gene. The CDR3 DNA reads TGTGCCAGCAACCTACAGGGGTCCGGAAACACCATATATTTT. This encodes CASNLQGSGNTIYF.

This rearrangement joins TRBV6-6 to TRBJ1-1; TRBD1 matches at 9 bases. CDR3 length equals 14 residues. V dropped 7 bases and J dropped 5; count of bases not matched to a gene: 8. The V gene's germline CDR1 is MNHNY and CDR2 SVGAGI (reference sequence). CDR3 bases: TGTGCCAGCACCCCAACACAGGGGGCAACTGAAGCTTTCTTT. Encoded protein: CASTPTQGATEAFF.

This sequence joins TRBV5-4 and TRBJ1-5; weak D call: TRBD1 (6 bases). This CDR3 comprises 14 residues. The V end lost 3 bases, the J end lost 5 bases, and 12 bases lay between the germline ends. The germline CDR1 and CDR2 sequences are SGHNT and YYREEE (reference sequence). The CDR3 sequence is CASSSQGFDQPQHF. The DNA for the CDR3 is TGTGCCAGCAGCTCTCAGGGGTTCGATCAGCCCCAGCATTTT.

CDR3 DNA sequence: TGTGCCAGTAGTATAGGACATCAGAACACTGAAGCTTTCTTT. Protein product: CASSIGHQNTEAFF. The V gene is TRBV19, the J gene TRBJ1-1; D remains unclear. Deletions cut 1 base from V and 1 base from J, with 7 bases between. The CDR3 has 14 residues. Germline V lookup: CDR1 LNHDA, CDR2 SQIVND (reference sequence).

The chain is built from TRBV4-2 and TRBJ2-2; 7 bases agree with TRBD1. After removal of 4 bases from V and 1 base from J, the junction contained 6 bases not matched to a gene. The CDR3 extends over 16 amino acids. The germline gives CDR1 LGHNA, CDR2 YNFKEQ. CDR3 in DNA: TGTGCCAGCAGCCCCCGGACAGGAGAGAACACCGGGGAGCTGTTTTTT. Its translation is CASSPRTGENTGELFF.

V usage is TRBV5-1 and J usage is TRBJ2-6; D might be TRBD1 (6 bases). CDR1 and CDR2 (germline): SGHRS, YFSETQ. CDR3 size: 13 residues. V lost 4 bases to trimming and J lost 6 bases, with 8 bases between them. The CDR3 region has the DNA TGCGCCAGCAGCGAGGGACAGGCCAACGTCCTGACTTTC. Translating gives CASSEGQANVLTF.

This sequence joins TRBV9 and TRBJ1-6; no clear D. V gave up 0 bases and J gave up 9 bases, with 7 bases separating them. This CDR3 region has 13 residues. The germline CDR1 and CDR2 sequences are SGDLS and YYNGEE. The CDR3 DNA is TGTGCCAGCAGCGTAGATCAGGTTTCACCCCTCCACTTT. Translation: CASSVDQVSPLHF.

The rearrangement links TRBV7-9 to TRBJ1-1; 8 bases map to TRBD1. V was clipped by 5 bases and J by 1 base; unmatched bases: 9. This CDR3 region has 16 residues. CDR1 and CDR2 (germline): SEHNR, FQNEAQ (reference sequence). The CDR3 DNA follows: TGTGCCAGCAGCGCGACAGACACAGGGGGGAACACTGAAGCTTTCTTT. This gives the protein CASSATDTGGNTEAFF.

The chain employs TRBV4-2 and TRBJ2-3, with 8 nucleotides matching TRBD2. Trimming at V came to 2 bases and at J to 2 bases, leaving 6 bases not matched to a gene. Germline V CDR1 and CDR2: LGHNA, YNFKEQ. The CDR3 covers 16 residues. The CDR3 here is CASSQSSGATTDTQYF. The CDR3 DNA reads TGTGCCAGCAGCCAAAGTAGCGGGGCCACCACAGATACGCAGTATTTT.

CDR3 protein: CASSLWATGVRDTQYF. DNA of the CDR3: TGTGCCAGCAGCTTATGGGCCACGGGGGTCAGAGATACGCAGTATTTT. This rearrangement joins TRBV7-8 to TRBJ2-3; D possibly corresponds to TRBD2 (6 bases). Trimming left V 2 bases short and J 5 bases short, with 17 bases between. The CDR3 is made up of 16 amino acids. Germline assignment: CDR1 SGHVS and CDR2 FQNEAQ.